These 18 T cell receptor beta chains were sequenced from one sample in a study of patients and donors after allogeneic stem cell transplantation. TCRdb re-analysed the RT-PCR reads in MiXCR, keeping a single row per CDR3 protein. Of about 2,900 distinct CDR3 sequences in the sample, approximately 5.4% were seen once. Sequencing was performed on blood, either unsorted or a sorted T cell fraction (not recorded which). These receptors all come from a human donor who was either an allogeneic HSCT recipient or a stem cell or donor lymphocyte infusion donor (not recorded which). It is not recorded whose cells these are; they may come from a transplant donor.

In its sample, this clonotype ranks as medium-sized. In DNA form, the CDR3 reads TGCGCCAGCAGACTAGCGTCTCTGGAGACCCAGTACTTC. This translates into CASRLASLETQYF. The chain recombines TRBV10-2 with TRBJ2-5, with 7 bases matching TRBD2. Germline V lookup: CDR1 WSHSY, CDR2 SAAADI. CDR3 length: 13 residues. V was pared by 6 bases and J by 5 bases, with 6 bases of the junction left unmatched.

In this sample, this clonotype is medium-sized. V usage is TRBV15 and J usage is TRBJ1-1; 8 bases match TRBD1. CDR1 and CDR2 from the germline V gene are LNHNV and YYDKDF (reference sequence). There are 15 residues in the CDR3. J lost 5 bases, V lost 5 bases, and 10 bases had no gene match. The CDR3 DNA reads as TGTGCCACCAGCCCAGGGGGCTTCCTAAGGACTGAAGCTTTCTTT. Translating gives CATSPGGFLRTEAFF.

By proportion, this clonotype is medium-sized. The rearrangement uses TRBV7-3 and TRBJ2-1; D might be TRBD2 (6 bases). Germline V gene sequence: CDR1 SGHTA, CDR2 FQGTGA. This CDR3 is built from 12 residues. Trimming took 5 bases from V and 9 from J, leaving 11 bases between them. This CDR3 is CASSDTLAEQFF. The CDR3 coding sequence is TGTGCCAGCAGCGATACACTAGCTGAGCAGTTCTTC.

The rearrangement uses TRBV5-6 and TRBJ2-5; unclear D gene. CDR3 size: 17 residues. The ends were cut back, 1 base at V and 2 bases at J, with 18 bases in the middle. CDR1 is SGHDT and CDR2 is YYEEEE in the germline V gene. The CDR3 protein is CASSLRRSRLSQETQYF. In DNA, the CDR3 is TGTGCCAGCAGCTTGAGACGGAGCCGACTTTCTCAAGAGACCCAGTACTTC.

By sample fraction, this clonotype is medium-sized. DNA for the CDR3: TGTGCCAGCAGAACTAGGACTAGCGGAACCTACGAGCAGTACTTC. Translation: CASRTRTSGTYEQYF. The V call is TRBV6-1, the J call TRBJ2-7, with 10 bases aligning to TRBD2. Per germline, CDR1 MNHNS and CDR2 SASEGT. With 6 bases clipped from V and 2 bases from J, the junction kept 7 bases outside the gene matches. The CDR3 sequence is 15 residues long.

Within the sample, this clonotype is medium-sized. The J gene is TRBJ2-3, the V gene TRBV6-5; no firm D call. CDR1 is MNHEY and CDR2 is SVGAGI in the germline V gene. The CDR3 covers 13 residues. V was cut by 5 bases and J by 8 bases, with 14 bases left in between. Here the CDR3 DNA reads TGTGCCAGCAGTCTAGGGCTTTTAGGTACGCAGTATTTT. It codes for CASSLGLLGTQYF.

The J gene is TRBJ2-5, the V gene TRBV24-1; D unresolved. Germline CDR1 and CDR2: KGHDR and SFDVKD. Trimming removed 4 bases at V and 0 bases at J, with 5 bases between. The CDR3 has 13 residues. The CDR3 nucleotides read TGTGCCACCAGTGAGACCCACCAAGAGACCCAGTACTTC. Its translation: CATSETHQETQYF.

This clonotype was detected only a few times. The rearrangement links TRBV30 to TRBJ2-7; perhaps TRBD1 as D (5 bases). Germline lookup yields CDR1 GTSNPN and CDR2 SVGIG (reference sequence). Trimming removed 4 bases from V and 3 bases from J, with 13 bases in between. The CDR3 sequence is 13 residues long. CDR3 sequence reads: CAWTGAPSYEQYF. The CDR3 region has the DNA TGTGCCTGGACTGGGGCACCTAGCTACGAGCAGTACTTC.

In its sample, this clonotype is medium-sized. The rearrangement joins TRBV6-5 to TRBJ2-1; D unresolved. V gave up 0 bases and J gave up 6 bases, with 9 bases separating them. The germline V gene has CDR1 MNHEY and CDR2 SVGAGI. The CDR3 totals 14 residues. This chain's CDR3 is CASSYSITLNEQFF. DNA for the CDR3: TGTGCCAGCAGTTACTCGATTACTCTCAATGAGCAGTTCTTC.

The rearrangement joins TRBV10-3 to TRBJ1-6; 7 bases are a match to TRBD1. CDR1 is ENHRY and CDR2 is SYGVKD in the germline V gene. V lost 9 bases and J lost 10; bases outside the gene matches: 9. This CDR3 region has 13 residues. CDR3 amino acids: CAIRRRDSSPLHF. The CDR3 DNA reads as TGTGCCATTCGCCGACGGGACAGCTCACCCCTCCACTTT.

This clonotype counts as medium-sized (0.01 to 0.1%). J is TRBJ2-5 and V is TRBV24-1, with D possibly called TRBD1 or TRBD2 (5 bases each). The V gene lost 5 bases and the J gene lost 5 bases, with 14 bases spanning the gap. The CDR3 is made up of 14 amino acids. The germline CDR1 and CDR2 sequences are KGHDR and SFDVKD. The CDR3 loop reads CATSAGLKGETQYF. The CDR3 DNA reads TGTGCCACCAGTGCAGGACTGAAGGGGGAGACCCAGTACTTC.

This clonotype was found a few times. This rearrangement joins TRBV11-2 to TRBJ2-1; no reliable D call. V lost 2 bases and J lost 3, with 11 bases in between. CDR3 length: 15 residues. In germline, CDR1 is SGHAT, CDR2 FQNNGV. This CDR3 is CASSLPTGNYNEQFF. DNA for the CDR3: TGTGCCAGCAGCTTACCAACGGGTAACTACAATGAGCAGTTCTTC.

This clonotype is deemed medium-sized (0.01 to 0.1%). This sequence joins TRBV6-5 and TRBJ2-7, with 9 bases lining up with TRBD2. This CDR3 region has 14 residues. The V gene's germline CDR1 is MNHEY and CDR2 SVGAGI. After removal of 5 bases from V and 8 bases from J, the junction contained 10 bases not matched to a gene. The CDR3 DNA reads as TGTGCCAGCAGTGGGGGACTAGCACCCGGTAAGCAGTACTTC. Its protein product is CASSGGLAPGKQYF.

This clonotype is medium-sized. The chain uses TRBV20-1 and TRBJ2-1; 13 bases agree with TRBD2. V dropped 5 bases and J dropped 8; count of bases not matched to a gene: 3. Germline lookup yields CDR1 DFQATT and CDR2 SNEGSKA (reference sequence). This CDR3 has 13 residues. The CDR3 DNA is TGCAGTGCTTGGACTAGCGGGAGTGATGAGCAGTTCTTC. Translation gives CSAWTSGSDEQFF.

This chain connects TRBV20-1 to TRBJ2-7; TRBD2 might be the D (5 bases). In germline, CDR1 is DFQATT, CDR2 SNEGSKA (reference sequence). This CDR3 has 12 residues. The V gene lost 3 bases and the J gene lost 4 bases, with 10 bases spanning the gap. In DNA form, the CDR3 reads TGCAGTGCTAGGAGGGATACATACGAGCAGTACTTC. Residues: CSARRDTYEQYF.

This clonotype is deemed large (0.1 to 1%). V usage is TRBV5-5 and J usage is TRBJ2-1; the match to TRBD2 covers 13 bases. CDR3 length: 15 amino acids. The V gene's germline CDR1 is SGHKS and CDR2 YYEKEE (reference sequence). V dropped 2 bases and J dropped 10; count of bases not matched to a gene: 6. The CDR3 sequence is CASSFDVGLAGEQFF. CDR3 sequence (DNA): TGTGCCAGCAGCTTTGACGTGGGACTAGCGGGAGAGCAGTTCTTC.

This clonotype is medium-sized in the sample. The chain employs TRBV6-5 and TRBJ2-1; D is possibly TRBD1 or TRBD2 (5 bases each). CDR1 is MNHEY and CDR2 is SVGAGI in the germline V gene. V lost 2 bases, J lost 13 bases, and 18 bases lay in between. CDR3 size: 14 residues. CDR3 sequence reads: CASSYPGPVRIQFF. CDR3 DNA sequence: TGTGCCAGCAGTTACCCGGGGCCCGTCCGGATACAGTTCTTC.

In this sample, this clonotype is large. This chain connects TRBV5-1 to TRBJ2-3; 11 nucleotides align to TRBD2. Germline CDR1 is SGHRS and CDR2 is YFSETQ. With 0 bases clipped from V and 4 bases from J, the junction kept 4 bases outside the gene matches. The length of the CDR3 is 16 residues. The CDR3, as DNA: TGCGCCAGCAGCTTGGGCGGGACTAGCGGATCAGATACGCAGTATTTT. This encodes CASSLGGTSGSDTQYF. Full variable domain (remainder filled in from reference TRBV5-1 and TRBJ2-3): KAGVTQTPRYLIKTRGQQVTLSCSPISGHRSVSWYQQTPGQGLQFLFEYFSETQRNKGNFPGRFSGRQFSNSRSEMNVSTLELGDSALYLCASSLGGTSGSDTQYFGPGTRLTVL.